This entry describes one T cell receptor beta chain. Its antigen is as yet unknown. Checkpoint therapy with ipilimumab 1 mg/kg began 14 to 28 days after transplant. Dosing: nivolumab 3 mg/kg IV, weeks 1, 4, 7, 10, then every two weeks to week 26. Trimming stripped 1 base from V and 0 bases from J, with 8 bases between. CDR1 and CDR2 from the germline V gene are SGDLS and YYNGEE. The CDR3 sequence is 15 residues long. These data come from a study of ipilimumab plus nivolumab after autologous stem cell transplantation. Generated by immunoSEQ multiplex PCR, the TCRdb table keeps only in-frame clones and is missing some. The sample has about 22,000 clones; 70% to 85% are singletons. Study-wide findings and caveats: Authors suggest TCR repertoire, Treg phenotype and gut microbiota support further study.

The clonotype comes from a male donor with diffuse large B-cell lymphoma. The specimen was PBMCs, collected in a trial of ipilimumab plus nivolumab as post-transplant consolidation. This chain links TRBV9 with TRBJ1-3; D uncertain. The CDR3 region has the DNA TGTGCCAGCAGCGTAAGCGGTAGCTCTGGAAACACCATATATTTT. Translating it yields CASSVSGSSGNTIYF.